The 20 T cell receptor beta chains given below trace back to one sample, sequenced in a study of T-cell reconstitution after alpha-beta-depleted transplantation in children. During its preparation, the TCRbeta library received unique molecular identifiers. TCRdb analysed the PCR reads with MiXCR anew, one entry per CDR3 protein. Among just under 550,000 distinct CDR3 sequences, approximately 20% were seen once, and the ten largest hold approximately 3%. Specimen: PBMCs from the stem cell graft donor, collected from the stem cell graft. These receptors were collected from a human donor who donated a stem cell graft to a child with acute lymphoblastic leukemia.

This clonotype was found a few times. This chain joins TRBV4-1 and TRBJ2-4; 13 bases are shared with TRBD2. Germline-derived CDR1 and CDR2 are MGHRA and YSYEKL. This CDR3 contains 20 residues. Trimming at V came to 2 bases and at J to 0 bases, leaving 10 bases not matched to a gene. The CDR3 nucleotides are TGCGCCAGCAGCCAACCATTGACTAGCGGGGGGACTCTAGCCAAAAACATTCAGTACTTC. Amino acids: CASSQPLTSGGTLAKNIQYF.

The CDR3 here is CASAVAGDGYGYTF. As DNA, the CDR3 is TGTGCCAGCGCCGTAGCGGGGGATGGCTATGGCTACACCTTC. V gene TRBV5-8 combines with J gene TRBJ1-2; D might be TRBD1 (5 bases). Deletions cut 7 bases from V and 4 bases from J, with 17 bases between. The CDR3 totals 14 residues. Germline V gene data show CDR1 as SGHTS and CDR2 as YDEGEE.

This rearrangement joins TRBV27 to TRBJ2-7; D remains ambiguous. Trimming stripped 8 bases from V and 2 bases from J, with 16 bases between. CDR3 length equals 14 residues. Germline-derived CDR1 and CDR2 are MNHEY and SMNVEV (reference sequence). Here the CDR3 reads CASFTLQFPYEQYF. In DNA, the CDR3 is TGTGCCAGCTTTACTTTACAGTTCCCCTACGAGCAGTACTTC.

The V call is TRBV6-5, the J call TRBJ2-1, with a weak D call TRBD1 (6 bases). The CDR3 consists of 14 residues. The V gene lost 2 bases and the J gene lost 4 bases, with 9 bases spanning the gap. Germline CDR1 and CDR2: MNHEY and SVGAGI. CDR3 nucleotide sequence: TGTGCCAGCAGTTACCGGACAGCTTACAATGAGCAGTTCTTC. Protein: CASSYRTAYNEQFF.

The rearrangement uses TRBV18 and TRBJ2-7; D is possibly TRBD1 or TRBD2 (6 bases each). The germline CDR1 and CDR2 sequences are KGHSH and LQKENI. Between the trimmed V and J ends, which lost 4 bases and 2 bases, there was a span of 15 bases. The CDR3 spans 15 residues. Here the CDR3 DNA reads TGTGCCAGCTCACGGACGGAGGGGGTCCCCTACGAGCAGTACTTC. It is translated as CASSRTEGVPYEQYF. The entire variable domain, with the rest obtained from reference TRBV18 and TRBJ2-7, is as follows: NAGVMQNPRHLVRRRGQEARLRCSPMKGHSHVYWYRQLPEEGLKFMVYLQKENIIDESGMPKERFSAEFPKEGPSILRIQQVVRGDSAAYFCASSRTEGVPYEQYFGPGTRLTVT.

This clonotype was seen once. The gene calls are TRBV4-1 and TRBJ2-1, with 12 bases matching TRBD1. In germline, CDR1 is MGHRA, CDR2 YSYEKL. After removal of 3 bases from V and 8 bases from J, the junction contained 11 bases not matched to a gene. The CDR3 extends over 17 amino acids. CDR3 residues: CASSHRTGTGGRDEQFF. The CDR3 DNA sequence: TGCGCCAGCAGCCATCGAACCGGGACAGGGGGCAGGGATGAGCAGTTCTTC.

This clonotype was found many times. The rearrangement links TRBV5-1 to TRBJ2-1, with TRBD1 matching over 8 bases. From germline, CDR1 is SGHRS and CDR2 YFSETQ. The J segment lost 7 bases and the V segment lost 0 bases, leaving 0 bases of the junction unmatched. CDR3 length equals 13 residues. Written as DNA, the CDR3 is TGCGCCAGCAGCTTGGGGGACAGGAATGAGCAGTTCTTC. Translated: CASSLGDRNEQFF.

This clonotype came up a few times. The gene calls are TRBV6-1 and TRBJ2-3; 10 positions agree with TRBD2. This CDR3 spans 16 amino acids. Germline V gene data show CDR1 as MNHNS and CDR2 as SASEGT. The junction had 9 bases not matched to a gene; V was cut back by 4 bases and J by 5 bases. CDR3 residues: CASSGWASGSRDTQYF. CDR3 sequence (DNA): TGTGCCAGCAGTGGATGGGCTAGCGGGAGTAGAGATACGCAGTATTTT.

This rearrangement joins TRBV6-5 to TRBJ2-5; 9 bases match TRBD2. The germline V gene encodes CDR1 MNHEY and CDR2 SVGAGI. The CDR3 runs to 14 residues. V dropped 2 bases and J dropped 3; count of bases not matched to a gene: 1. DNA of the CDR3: TGTGCCAGCAGTTACGGCGGGAGGGAAGAGACCCAGTACTTC. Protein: CASSYGGREETQYF.

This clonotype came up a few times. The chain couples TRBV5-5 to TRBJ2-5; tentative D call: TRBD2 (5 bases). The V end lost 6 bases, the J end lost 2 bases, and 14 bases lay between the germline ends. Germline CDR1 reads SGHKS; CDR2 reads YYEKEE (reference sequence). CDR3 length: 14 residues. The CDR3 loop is CASTLSGIQETQYF. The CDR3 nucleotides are TGTGCCAGCACGCTTTCGGGGATACAAGAGACCCAGTACTTC.

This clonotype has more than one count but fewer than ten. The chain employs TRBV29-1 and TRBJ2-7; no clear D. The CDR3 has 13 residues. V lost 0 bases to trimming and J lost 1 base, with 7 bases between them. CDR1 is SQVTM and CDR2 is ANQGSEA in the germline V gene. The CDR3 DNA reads TGCAGCGTTGAAGAGACAAATTCCTACGAGCAGTACTTC. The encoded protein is CSVEETNSYEQYF.

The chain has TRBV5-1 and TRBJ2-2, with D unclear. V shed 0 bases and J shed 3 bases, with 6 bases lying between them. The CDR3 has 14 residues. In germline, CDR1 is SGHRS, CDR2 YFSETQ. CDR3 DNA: TGCGCCAGCAGCTTGGAGTCGTACACCGGGGAGCTGTTTTTT. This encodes CASSLESYTGELFF.

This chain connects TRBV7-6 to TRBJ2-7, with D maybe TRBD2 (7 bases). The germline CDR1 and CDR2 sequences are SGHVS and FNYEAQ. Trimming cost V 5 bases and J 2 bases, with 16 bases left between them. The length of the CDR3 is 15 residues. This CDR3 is CASSPGGGAAYEQYF. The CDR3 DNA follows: TGTGCCAGCAGCCCCGGAGGGGGGGCGGCCTACGAGCAGTACTTC.

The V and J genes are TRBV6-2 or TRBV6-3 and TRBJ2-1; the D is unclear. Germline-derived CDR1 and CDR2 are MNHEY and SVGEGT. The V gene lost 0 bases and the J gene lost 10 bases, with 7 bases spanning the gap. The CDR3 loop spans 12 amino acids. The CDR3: CASSYSGREQFF. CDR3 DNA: TGTGCCAGCAGTTACTCGGGTAGGGAGCAGTTCTTC.

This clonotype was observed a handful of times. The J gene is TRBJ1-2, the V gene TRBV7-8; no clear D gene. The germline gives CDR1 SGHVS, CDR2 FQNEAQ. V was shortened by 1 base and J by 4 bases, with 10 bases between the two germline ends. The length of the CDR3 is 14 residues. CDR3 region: CASSLVPGAYGYTF. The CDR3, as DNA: TGTGCCAGCAGCTTAGTCCCAGGTGCCTATGGCTACACCTTC.

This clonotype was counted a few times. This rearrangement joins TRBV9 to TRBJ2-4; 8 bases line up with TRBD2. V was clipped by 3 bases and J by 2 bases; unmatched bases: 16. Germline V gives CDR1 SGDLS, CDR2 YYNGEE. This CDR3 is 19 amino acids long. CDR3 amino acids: CASSAYSGASTLTKNIQYF. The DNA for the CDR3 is TGTGCCAGCAGCGCCTATAGCGGGGCATCCACGTTAACCAAAAACATTCAGTACTTC.

CDR3 bases: TGTGCCAGCAGCACCGGGACTAGCGGGCAAGAGACCCAGTACTTC. Translation: CASSTGTSGQETQYF. This chain uses TRBV21-1 with TRBJ2-5; the table calls TRBD2, which could not be checked here. TRBV21-1 is labeled a pseudogene. This CDR3 contains 15 residues.

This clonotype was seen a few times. The CDR3 bases are TGTGCCAGCAGCACCCCCGGGACAGGCTACGAGCAGTACTTC. Protein sequence: CASSTPGTGYEQYF. J is TRBJ2-7 and V is TRBV12-3 or TRBV12-4; the match to TRBD1 covers 8 bases. The length of the CDR3 is 14 residues. Trimming cost V 6 bases and J 3 bases; bases outside gene matches: 7.

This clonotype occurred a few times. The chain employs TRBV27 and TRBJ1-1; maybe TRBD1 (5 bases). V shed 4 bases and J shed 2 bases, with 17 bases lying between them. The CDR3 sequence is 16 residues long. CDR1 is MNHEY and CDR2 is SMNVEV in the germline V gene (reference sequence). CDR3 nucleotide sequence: TGTGCCAGCAGTTCTATTTGGGCAGGGAGAAACACTGAAGCTTTCTTT. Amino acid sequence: CASSSIWAGRNTEAFF.

The CDR3 DNA reads TGCGCCAGCAGCTCACCCGAAAGACTGCACCAAGAGACCCAGTACTTC. Encoded protein: CASSSPERLHQETQYF. This chain uses TRBV5-1 with TRBJ2-5; D is undetermined. This CDR3 has 16 amino acids. The V gene's germline CDR1 is SGHRS and CDR2 YFSETQ. Between the trimmed V and J ends, which lost 3 bases and 0 bases, there was a span of 15 bases.